This T cell receptor (beta chain) was profiled in a study of T cells after posttransplantation cyclophosphamide. This table comes from immunoSEQ multiplex PCR, and its TCRdb copy is limited to in-frame clones, with some not included. The sample shows about 11,000 clones, approximately 80% of them seen only once. This CDR3 has 11 residues. The germline V gene has CDR1 KGHSH and CDR2 LQKENI. Trimming removed 3 bases from V and 4 bases from J, with 3 bases in between. Cyclophosphamide on days +3 and +4 followed busulfan-fludarabine conditioning and a marrow graft. The sequence derives from a female patient aged 50-65 years who received an allogeneic stem cell transplant from a related donor, was CMV-positive, and had no GVHD. The graft donor may have contributed some T cells. The chain is built from TRBV18 and TRBJ2-5; the D is unclear. Sample: PBMCs, taken after allogeneic stem cell transplant with posttransplant cyclophosphamide. The CDR3 sequence: CASSPRETQYF. As DNA, the CDR3 is TGTGCCAGCTCACCGAGAGAGACCCAGTACTTC.